The T cell receptor beta chain under discussion was sequenced for a study of molecular identifiers for immune sequencing clone quantification (dated by TCRdb to between 2017 and 2018). For the wider study: For a replicate experiment, RNA from roughly 20,000 or 100,000 naive CD8 T cells was divided into five aliquots, and four of the five aliquots were sequenced. CD8 T cells were used in a methods study to benchmark molecular-identifier clustering-based TCR repertoire sequencing (MIDCIRS) and TCR RNA copy counting. Findings and caveats that apply to the study as a whole: Spiked-in Jurkat TCR RNA equivalent to a single cell was reported to be detectable even among approximately 1 million naive CD8 T cells. Highly expanded clone sizes could be underestimated because identical TCR molecules may share a barcode. In CMV-specific effector cells, clones with more than 20 RNA copies accounted for over 97% of molecules, whereas in naive cells such clones accounted for under 1%. Spiked-in Jurkat TCR RNA (around 9 copies' worth), which is not part of the donor repertoire, was contained in the naive libraries. Modeling indicated about 3 TCR RNA copies recovered per cell, compared with around 10 by digital PCR, which implies a capture efficiency of approximately 30%. When barcode sub-clustering was not used, chimeric consensus sequences inflated TCR diversity, with chimeras reaching as high as 47%.

Libraries of naive CD8 T cells were generated from about 20,000 to 1,000,000 sorted cells, with 10%, 30% or 50% of the purified RNA used. On a BD FACSAria II, naive CD8 T cells were FACS-sorted as CD8+CD4-CCR7+CD45RA+ and collected into RLT Plus buffer. Approximately nine TCR copies' worth of Jurkat RNA were spiked into roughly 19,000-1,000,000 naive CD8 T cell samples to test detection sensitivity. Enrichment of CD8 T cells was performed with RosetteSep CD8+ T Cell Enrichment Cocktail and Ficoll-Paque, after which ACK red cell lysis was carried out. The V and J ends are trimmed by 8 bases and 4 bases, leaving 18 bases between them. Its CDR3 holds 15 amino acids, cysteine through phenylalanine. Only the CDR3 DNA is retained, 45 bases long and in frame from the first base. The germline V gene gives CDR1 as LGHNA and CDR2 as YSLEER. As to this clonotype: No antigen is known for it. Per-base qualities were not stored, and no clone one base away is much larger.

Receptors were amplified or captured by PCR. These reads were obtained on a NextSeq 500. Bulk TCR libraries were made following a previously described method, with the TCR primers given in Table S5. Purification of total RNA was performed with the Qiagen AllPrep DNA/RNA kit. Before analysis, reads from multiple sequencing runs of the same library were pooled. The original pipeline was this. Reads were retained only if the reads had an exact TCR constant sequence, and the retained reads were trimmed to 150 nt and grouped according to their 12-nt molecular barcodes. Within each barcode group, reads were sub-clustered at a 15% Levenshtein threshold, and quality-weighted consensus sequences were built per RNA molecule. Non-functional sequences were excluded, and lower-count sequences lying one edit away from another sequence were also excluded. Based on a fit of two negative binomial distributions, barcode sub-clusters having less than 20% of the maximum read count were discarded. TCRdb reprocessed the public reads (quality trimming at Q25 with fastp, clone calling with MiXCR) and kept in-frame beta chains. Rows merge per CDR3 protein into single entries with the most common DNA and genes. In this record, the V and J calls reflect TCRdb's handling and not the investigators' own analysis. In all, the sample holds nearly 55,000 distinct CDR3 sequences, and roughly a third of those were seen once. The ten largest account for 3.5% to 4% of the sample.

This receptor was taken from a human donor in good health. Some libraries in this study had Jurkat cell RNA spiked in. Recombination joined TRBV4-3 with TRBJ2-1, with the D gene uncertain. The sequenced sample was naive CD8+ T cells from blood, with Jurkat cell RNA spiked in. In light of the paper, this sample's cell subset or site label describes: FACS-sorted CD8+CD4-CCR7+CD45RA+ naive T cells. Here the CDR3 is given as CASRLDLTKYNEQFF. The nucleotide sequence is given as TGCGCCAGCCGCCTAGATCTGACGAAATACAATGAGCAGTTCTTC.